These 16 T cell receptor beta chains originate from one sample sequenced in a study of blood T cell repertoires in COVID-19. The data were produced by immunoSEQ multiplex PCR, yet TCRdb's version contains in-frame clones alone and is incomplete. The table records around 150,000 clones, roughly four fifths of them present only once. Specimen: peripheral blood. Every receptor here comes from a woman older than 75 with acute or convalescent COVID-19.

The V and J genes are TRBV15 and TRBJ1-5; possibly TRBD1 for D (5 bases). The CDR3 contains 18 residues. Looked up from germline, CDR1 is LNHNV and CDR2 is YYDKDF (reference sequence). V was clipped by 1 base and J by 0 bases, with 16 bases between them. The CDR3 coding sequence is TGTGCCACCAGCAGAGGGGGGGTTAGGGACGGTAGCAATCAGCCCCAGCATTTT. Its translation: CATSRGGVRDGSNQPQHF.

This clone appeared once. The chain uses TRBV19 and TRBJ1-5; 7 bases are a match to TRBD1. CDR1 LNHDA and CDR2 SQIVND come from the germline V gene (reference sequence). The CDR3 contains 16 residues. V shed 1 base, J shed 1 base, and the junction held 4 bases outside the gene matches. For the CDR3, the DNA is TGTGCCAGTAGTATAGGGGGACAGAGCAGCAATCAGCCCCAGCATTTT. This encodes CASSIGGQSSNQPQHF.

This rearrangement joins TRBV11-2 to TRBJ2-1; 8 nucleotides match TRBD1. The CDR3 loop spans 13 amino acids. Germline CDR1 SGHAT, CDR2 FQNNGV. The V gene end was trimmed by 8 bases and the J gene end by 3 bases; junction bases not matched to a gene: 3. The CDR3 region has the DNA TGTGCCAGCTCGGACAGGGTCTACAATGAGCAGTTCTTC. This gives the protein CASSDRVYNEQFF.

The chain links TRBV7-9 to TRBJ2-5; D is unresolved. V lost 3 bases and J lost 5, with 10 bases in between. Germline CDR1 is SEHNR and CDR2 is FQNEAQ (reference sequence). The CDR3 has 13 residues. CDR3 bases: TGTGCCAGCAGCTTCCCTGAGTGGGAGACCCAGTACTTC. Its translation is CASSFPEWETQYF.

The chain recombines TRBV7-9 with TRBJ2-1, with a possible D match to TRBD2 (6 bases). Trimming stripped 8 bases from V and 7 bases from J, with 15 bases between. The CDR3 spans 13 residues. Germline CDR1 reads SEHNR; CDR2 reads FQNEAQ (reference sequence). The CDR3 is CASLSLGGNEQFF. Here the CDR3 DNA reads TGTGCCAGCCTCTCCCTCGGGGGTAATGAGCAGTTCTTC. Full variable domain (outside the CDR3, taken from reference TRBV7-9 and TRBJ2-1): DTGVSQNPRHKITKRGQNVTFRCDPISEHNRLYWYRQTLGQGPEFLTYFQNEAQLEKSRLLSDRFSAERPKGSFSTLEIQRTEQGDSAMYLCASLSLGGNEQFFGPGTRLTVL.

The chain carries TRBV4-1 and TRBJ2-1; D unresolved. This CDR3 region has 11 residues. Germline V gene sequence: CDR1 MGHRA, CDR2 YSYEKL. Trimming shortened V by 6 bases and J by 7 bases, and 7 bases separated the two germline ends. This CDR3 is CASSTANEQFF. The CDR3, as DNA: TGCGCCAGCAGTACAGCTAATGAGCAGTTCTTC.

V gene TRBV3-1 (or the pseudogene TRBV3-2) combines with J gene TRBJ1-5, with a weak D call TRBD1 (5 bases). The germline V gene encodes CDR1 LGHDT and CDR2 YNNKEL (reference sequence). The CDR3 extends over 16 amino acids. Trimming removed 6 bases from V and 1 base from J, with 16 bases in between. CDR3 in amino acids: CASSPRGVGSNQPQHF. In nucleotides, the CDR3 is TGTGCCAGCAGTCCCCGGGGGGTCGGAAGCAATCAGCCCCAGCATTTT.

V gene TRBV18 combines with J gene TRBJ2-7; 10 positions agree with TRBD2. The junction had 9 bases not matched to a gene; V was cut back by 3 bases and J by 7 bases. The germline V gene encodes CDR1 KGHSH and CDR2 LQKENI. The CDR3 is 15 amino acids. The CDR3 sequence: CASSPASQREGEQYF. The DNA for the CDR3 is TGTGCCAGCTCACCCGCCTCACAGCGGGAGGGGGAGCAGTACTTC. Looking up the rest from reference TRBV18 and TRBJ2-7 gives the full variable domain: NAGVMQNPRHLVRRRGQEARLRCSPMKGHSHVYWYRQLPEEGLKFMVYLQKENIIDESGMPKERFSAEFPKEGPSILRIQQVVRGDSAAYFCASSPASQREGEQYFGPGTRLTVT.

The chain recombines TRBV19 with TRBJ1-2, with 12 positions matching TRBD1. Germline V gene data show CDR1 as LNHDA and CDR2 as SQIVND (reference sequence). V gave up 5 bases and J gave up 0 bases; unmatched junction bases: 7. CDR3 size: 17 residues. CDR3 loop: CASSPLGTGGTNYGYTF. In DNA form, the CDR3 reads TGTGCCAGTAGTCCCTTGGGGACAGGGGGCACTAACTATGGCTACACCTTC.

The chain's CDR3 is CASSPDRENTEAFF. The CDR3, as DNA: TGTGCCAGCTCACCGGACAGAGAGAACACTGAAGCTTTCTTT. This chain uses TRBV18 with TRBJ1-1; possible D gene TRBD1, 6 bases. CDR3 length: 14 residues. Trimming left V 3 bases short and J 1 base short, with 9 bases between. The germline V gene encodes CDR1 KGHSH and CDR2 LQKENI. The whole variable domain, filled in from reference TRBV18 and TRBJ1-1, reads NAGVMQNPRHLVRRRGQEARLRCSPMKGHSHVYWYRQLPEEGLKFMVYLQKENIIDESGMPKERFSAEFPKEGPSILRIQQVVRGDSAAYFCASSPDRENTEAFFGQGTRLTVV.

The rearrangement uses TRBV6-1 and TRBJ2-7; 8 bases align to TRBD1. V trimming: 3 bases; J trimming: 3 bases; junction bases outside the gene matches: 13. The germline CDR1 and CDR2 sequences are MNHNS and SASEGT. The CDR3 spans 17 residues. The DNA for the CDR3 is TGTGCCAGCAGTGAGAGGAAGTCCGGGACAGGATACTACGAGCAGTACTTC. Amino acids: CASSERKSGTGYYEQYF.

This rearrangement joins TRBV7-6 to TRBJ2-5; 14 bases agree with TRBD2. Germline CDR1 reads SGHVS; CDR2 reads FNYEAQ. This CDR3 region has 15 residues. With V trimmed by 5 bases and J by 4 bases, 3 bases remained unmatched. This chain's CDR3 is CASSGGTSGRETQYF. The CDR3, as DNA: TGTGCCAGCAGCGGCGGGACTAGCGGGAGAGAGACCCAGTACTTC.

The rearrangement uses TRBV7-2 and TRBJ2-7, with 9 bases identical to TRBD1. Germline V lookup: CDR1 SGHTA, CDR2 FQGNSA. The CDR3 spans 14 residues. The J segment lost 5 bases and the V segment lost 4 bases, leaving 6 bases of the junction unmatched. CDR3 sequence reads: CASSSQGATHEQYF. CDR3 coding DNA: TGTGCCAGCAGCTCACAGGGGGCGACCCACGAGCAGTACTTC.

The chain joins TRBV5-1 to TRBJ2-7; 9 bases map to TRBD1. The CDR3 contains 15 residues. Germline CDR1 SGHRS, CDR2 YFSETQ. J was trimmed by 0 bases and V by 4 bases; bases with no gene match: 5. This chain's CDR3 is CASSPRTGDSYEQYF. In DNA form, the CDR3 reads TGCGCCAGCAGCCCCCGGACAGGGGACTCCTACGAGCAGTACTTC.

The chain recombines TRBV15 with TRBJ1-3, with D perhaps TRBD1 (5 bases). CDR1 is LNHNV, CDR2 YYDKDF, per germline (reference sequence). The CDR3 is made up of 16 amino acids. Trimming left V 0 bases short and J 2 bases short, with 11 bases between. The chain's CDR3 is CATSRDWGSTGNTIYF. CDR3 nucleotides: TGTGCCACCAGCAGAGATTGGGGCAGCACTGGAAACACCATATATTTT.

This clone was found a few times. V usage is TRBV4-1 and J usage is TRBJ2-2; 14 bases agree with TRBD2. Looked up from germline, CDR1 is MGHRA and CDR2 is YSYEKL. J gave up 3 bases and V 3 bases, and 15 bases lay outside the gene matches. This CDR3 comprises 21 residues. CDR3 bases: TGCGCCAGCAGCCAGGACCAAGTTTCGACTAGCGGGAGGGCCGACACCGGGGAGCTGTTTTTT. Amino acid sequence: CASSQDQVSTSGRADTGELFF.